The rows below give T cell receptor beta chains drawn from one sample of a study of radiotherapy plus CTLA-4 blockade in lung cancer. The data were produced by immunoSEQ multiplex PCR, yet TCRdb's version contains in-frame clones alone and is incomplete. The table has several thousand clones, 80% to 85% seen once. This material consisted of tumor tissue, taken from a patient treated with radiotherapy plus ipilimumab. The receptor set was obtained from a human donor with non-small cell lung cancer that progressed on radiotherapy plus ipilimumab. CDR3s include the opening cysteine and the closing phenylalanine or tryptophan. The order of the fields is J gene, V gene, D gene, clone size, CDR3 DNA, CDR3 protein. D genes are given only for firm matches. Some rows have no size entry. The others give once, few or many, or a class for an expanded clone.

J: TRBJ2-1
V: TRBV6-1
D: TRBD2
size: .
DNA: TGTGCCAGCAGCGAAAGGAGAGCGGGGGGGCAGGAGCAGTTCTTC
CDR3: CASSERRAGGQEQFF

J: TRBJ2-4
V: TRBV7-2
D: .
size: .
DNA: TGTGCCAGCAGCTTAGGACCGATGGGTGACATTCAGTACTTC
CDR3: CASSLGPMGDIQYF

J: TRBJ2-1
V: TRBV6-1
D: .
size: .
DNA: TGTGCCAGCAGTGAAGAGGGCTATTACTATGAGCAGTTCTTC
CDR3: CASSEEGYYYEQFF

J: TRBJ1-5
V: TRBV10-2
D: .
size: .
DNA: TGCGCCAGCAGTCCCATAAGGGGCAATCAGCCCCAGCATTTT
CDR3: CASSPIRGNQPQHF

J: TRBJ1-6
V: TRBV7-8
D: .
size: .
DNA: TGTGCCAGCAGCTCCACCGGGCGGTATTCACCCCTCCACTTT
CDR3: CASSSTGRYSPLHF

J: TRBJ2-3
V: TRBV10-3
D: .
size: .
DNA: TGTGCCATCAGCGACCCCCCTACGCAGTATTTT
CDR3: CAISDPPTQYF

J: TRBJ2-5
V: TRBV7-7
D: .
size: .
DNA: TGTGCTAGCAGCGCGGGCGGAGAGACCCAGTACTTC
CDR3: CASSAGGETQYF

J: TRBJ1-2
V: TRBV6-5
D: TRBD1
size: .
DNA: TGTGCCAGCAGTACCCCGGGACAGGGGATCTATGGCTACACCTTC
CDR3: CASSTPGQGIYGYTF

J: TRBJ2-7
V: TRBV18
D: TRBD1
size: few
DNA: TGTGCCAGCTCACCTCAGGGGGCCGAGCAGTACTTC
CDR3: CASSPQGAEQYF

J: TRBJ2-1
V: TRBV6-5
D: .
size: .
DNA: TGTGCCAGCAGTTACTCGCGCCAGGTTTCCTACAATGAGCAGTTCTTC
CDR3: CASSYSRQVSYNEQFF

J: TRBJ1-1
V: TRBV27
D: .
size: .
DNA: TGTGCCAGCAGTTTAAGGTCTCTGGGGGGAGAAGCTTTCTTT
CDR3: CASSLRSLGGEAFF

J: TRBJ1-6
V: TRBV5-1
D: .
size: .
DNA: TGCGCCAGCAGCCCGGCGGGATCTGACAATTCACCCCTCCACTTT
CDR3: CASSPAGSDNSPLHF

J: TRBJ2-7
V: TRBV10-2
D: .
size: few
DNA: TGCGCCAGCAGGCGGGCAGACTTCTACGAGCAGTACTTC
CDR3: CASRRADFYEQYF

J: TRBJ2-1
V: TRBV4-1
D: .
size: .
DNA: TGCGCCAGCAGCGGACAATCGGGGCGTTTCTACAATGAGCAGTTCTTC
CDR3: CASSGQSGRFYNEQFF

J: TRBJ2-3
V: TRBV5-1
D: TRBD1
size: .
DNA: TGCGCCAGCAGCCCAGGACAGGTTGCAGGCACAGATACGCAGTATTTT
CDR3: CASSPGQVAGTDTQYF

J: TRBJ1-3
V: TRBV6-5
D: .
size: .
DNA: TGTGCCAGCAGTTATCAGGGTATAACTGGAAACACCATATATTTT
CDR3: CASSYQGITGNTIYF

J: TRBJ2-7
V: TRBV27
D: .
size: .
DNA: TGTGCCAGCAGTTTTACCCGGAGCTCCTACGAGCAGTACTTC
CDR3: CASSFTRSSYEQYF

J: TRBJ1-4
V: TRBV4-1
D: .
size: .
DNA: TGCGCCAGCAGCCAAGTTCCGGGGAGTGAAAAACTGTTTTTT
CDR3: CASSQVPGSEKLFF

J: TRBJ1-4
V: TRBV6-6
D: .
size: .
DNA: TGTGCCAGCAGTTACGGGACATTTGAAAAACTGTTTTTT
CDR3: CASSYGTFEKLFF

J: TRBJ2-6
V: TRBV18
D: .
size: .
DNA: TGTGCCAGCTCACTAGATCGGGACCATTTACAAAGTCGGGCCAACGTCCTGACTTTC
CDR3: CASSLDRDHLQSRANVLTF

J: TRBJ2-1
V: TRBV9
D: TRBD2
size: once
DNA: TGTGCCAGCAGCGTAGGGACGGGGGGTAAATACAATGAGCAGTTCTTC
CDR3: CASSVGTGGKYNEQFF

J: TRBJ1-4
V: TRBV28
D: TRBD1
size: .
DNA: TGTGCCAGCAGTTTAACAGGGGGAGCTAATGAAAAACTGTTTTTT
CDR3: CASSLTGGANEKLFF

J: TRBJ2-3
V: TRBV2
D: .
size: .
DNA: TGTGCCAGCAGTGAAGGGGGGCCCACAGATACGCAGTATTTT
CDR3: CASSEGGPTDTQYF

J: TRBJ2-2
V: TRBV27
D: .
size: .
DNA: TGTGCCAGCACCTTTCCTGGGCCCACAACGTCCACCGGGGAGCTGTTTTTT
CDR3: CASTFPGPTTSTGELFF